Listed here are 6 T cell receptor beta chains from one sample, sequenced in a study of CD8 T cells in Susac syndrome. RNA, at about 0.5 to 1 ug, was reverse transcribed with random hexamers. TCRdb passed the immunoSEQ multiplex PCR reads through MiXCR, listing each CDR3 protein once. The repertoire has 150,000 to 200,000 distinct CDR3 sequences, about 93% of them found once; the top ten carry around 0.13%. Specimen: CD4+ T cells from PBMCs. The source is a human donor in good health.

This clonotype showed up just once. The chain couples TRBV5-4 to TRBJ2-5; 8 bases are a match to TRBD1. Per the germline V gene, CDR1 is SGHNT and CDR2 is YYREEE (reference sequence). There are 14 residues in the CDR3. After removal of 2 bases from V and 6 bases from J, the junction contained 6 bases not matched to a gene. The CDR3 protein is CASSFGQGSKTQYF. CDR3 coding DNA: TGTGCCAGCAGCTTTGGACAGGGTAGTAAGACCCAGTACTTC.

This rearrangement joins TRBV7-9 to TRBJ2-3; D is unresolved. The germline gives CDR1 SEHNR, CDR2 FQNEAQ (reference sequence). Trimming shortened V by 6 bases and J by 1 base, and 14 bases separated the two germline ends. CDR3 length equals 15 residues. The CDR3 sequence is CASRGGADGTDTQYF. The CDR3 DNA is TGTGCCAGCAGAGGTGGCGCGGACGGCACAGATACGCAGTATTTT.

The chain has TRBV29-1 and TRBJ2-5; possibly TRBD2 for D (6 bases). Germline V gene lookup returns CDR1 SQVTM and CDR2 ANQGSEA. V gave up 4 bases and J gave up 4 bases, with 10 bases separating them. CDR3 length: 12 residues. Here the CDR3 DNA reads TGCAGCGTTGCACAGGAGGGAGAGACCCAGTACTTC. This sequence encodes CSVAQEGETQYF.

V and J are TRBV19 and TRBJ1-5; D possibly corresponds to TRBD1 (6 bases). Germline CDR1 and CDR2: LNHDA and SQIVND (reference sequence). The CDR3 has 13 amino acids. Trimming took 7 bases from V and 10 from J, leaving 17 bases between them. The CDR3 loop reads CASTWGRGKPQHF. The CDR3 bases are TGTGCCAGTACCTGGGGGCGGGGAAAACCCCAGCATTTT.

The J gene is TRBJ2-2, the V gene TRBV24-1, with a possible D match to TRBD1 (6 bases). The length of the CDR3 is 15 residues. In germline, CDR1 is KGHDR, CDR2 SFDVKD. Trimming took 3 bases from V and 3 from J, leaving 10 bases between them. Written as DNA, the CDR3 is TGTGCCACCAGTGATGGGGGCCGTTACACCGGGGAGCTGTTTTTT. Amino acids: CATSDGGRYTGELFF.

The chain uses TRBV3-1 and TRBJ2-4; no clear D gene. CDR3 length equals 13 residues. Germline CDR1 LGHDT, CDR2 YNNKEL (reference sequence). The germline V and J ends were trimmed by 0 bases and 8 bases, with 8 bases remaining between them. The CDR3 DNA reads TGTGCCAGCAGCCAAGATCCCAGCGACATTCAGTACTTC. This translates into CASSQDPSDIQYF.